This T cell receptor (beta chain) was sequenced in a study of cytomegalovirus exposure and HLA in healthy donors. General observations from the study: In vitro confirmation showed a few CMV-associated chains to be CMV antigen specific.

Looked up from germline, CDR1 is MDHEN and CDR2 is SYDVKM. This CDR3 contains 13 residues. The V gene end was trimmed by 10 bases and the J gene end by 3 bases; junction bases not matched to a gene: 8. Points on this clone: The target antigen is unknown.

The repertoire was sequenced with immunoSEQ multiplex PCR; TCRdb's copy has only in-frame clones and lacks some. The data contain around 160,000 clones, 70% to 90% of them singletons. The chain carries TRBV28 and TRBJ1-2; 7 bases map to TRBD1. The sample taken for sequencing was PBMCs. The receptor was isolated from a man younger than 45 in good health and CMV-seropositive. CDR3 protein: CAIGDREDYGYTF. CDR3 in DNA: TGTGCCATCGGTGACAGGGAGGACTATGGCTACACCTTC.